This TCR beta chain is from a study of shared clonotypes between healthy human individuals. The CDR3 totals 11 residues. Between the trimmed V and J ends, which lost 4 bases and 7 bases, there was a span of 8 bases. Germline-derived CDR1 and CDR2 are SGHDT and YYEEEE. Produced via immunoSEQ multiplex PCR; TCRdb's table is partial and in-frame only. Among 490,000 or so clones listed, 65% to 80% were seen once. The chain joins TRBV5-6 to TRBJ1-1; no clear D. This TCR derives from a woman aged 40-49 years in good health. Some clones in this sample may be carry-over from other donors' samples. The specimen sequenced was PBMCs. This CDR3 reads CASSLMGEAFF. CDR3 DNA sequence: TGTGCCAGCAGCCTAATGGGTGAAGCTTTCTTT.